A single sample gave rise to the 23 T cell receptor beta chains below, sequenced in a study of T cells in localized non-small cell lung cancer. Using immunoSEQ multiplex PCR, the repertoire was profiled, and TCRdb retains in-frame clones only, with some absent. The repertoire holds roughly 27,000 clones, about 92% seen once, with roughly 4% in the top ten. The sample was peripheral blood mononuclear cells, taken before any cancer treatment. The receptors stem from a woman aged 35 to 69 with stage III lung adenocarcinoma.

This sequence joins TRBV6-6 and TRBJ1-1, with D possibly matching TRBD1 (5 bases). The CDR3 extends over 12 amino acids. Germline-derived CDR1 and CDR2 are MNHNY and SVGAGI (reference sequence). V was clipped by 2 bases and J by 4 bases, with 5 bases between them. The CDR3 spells CASSYGGTEAFF. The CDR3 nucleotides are TGTGCCAGCAGTTACGGGGGCACTGAAGCTTTCTTT.

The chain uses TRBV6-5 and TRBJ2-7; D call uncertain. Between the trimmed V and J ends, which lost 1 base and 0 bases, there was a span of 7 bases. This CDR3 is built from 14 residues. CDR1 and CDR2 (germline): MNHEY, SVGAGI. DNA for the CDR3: TGTGCCAGCAGTTACTTCGGCACCTCCTACGAGCAGTACTTC. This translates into CASSYFGTSYEQYF.

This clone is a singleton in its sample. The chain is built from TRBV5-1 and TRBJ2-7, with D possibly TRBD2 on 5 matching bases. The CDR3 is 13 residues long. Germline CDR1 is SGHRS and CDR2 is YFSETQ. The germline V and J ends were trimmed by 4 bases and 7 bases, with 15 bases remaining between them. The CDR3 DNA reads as TGCGCCAGCAGCCCCCCGGAGACGGGGGAGCAGTACTTC. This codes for CASSPPETGEQYF.

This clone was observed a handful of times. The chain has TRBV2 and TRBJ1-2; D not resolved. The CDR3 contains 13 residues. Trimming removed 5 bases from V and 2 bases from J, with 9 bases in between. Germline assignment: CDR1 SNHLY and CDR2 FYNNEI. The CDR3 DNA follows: TGTGCCAGCAGTTTGGACGGGAACTATGGCTACACCTTC. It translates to CASSLDGNYGYTF.

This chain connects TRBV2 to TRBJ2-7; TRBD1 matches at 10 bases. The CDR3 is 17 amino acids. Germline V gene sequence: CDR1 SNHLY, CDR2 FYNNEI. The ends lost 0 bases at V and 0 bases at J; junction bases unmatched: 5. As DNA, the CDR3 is TGTGCCAGCAGTGAAGCTAAGGGACAGGGGATCTCCTACGAGCAGTACTTC. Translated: CASSEAKGQGISYEQYF.

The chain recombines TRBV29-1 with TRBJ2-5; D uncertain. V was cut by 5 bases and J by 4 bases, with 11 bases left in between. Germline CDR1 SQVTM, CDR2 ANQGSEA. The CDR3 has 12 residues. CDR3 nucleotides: TGCAGCGTTCGAATTCAAGGAGAGACCCAGTACTTC. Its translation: CSVRIQGETQYF.

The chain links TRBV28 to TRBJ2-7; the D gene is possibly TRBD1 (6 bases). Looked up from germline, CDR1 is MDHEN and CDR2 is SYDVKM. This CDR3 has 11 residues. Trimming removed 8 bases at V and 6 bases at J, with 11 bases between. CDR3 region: CASCLGAEQYF. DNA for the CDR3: TGTGCCAGCTGCCTGGGGGCCGAGCAGTACTTC.

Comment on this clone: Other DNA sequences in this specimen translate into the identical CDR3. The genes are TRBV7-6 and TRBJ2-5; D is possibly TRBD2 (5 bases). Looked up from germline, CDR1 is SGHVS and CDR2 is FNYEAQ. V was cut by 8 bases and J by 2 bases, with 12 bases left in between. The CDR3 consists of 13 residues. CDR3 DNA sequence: TGTGCCAGCTCGAGAGGGAGACAAGAGACCCAGTACTTC. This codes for CASSRGRQETQYF.

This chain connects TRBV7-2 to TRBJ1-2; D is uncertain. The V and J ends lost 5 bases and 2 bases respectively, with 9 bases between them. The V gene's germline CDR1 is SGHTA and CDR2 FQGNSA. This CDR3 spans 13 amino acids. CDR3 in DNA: TGTGCCAGCAGCGTGGACGGAAACTATGGCTACACCTTC. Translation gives CASSVDGNYGYTF.

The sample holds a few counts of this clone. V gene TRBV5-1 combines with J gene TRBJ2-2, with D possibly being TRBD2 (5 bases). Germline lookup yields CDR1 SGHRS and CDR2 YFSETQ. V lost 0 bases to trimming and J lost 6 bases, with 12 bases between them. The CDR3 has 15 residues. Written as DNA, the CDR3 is TGCGCCAGCAGCTTGGGACCCACGGGGTCCGGGGAGCTGTTTTTT. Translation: CASSLGPTGSGELFF.

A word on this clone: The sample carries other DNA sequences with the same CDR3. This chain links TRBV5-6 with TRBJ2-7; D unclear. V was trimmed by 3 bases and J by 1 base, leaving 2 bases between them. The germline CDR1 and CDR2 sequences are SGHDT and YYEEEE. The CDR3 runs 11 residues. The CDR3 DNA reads TGTGCCAGCAGCTCTTCCTACGAGCAGTACTTC. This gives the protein CASSSSYEQYF.

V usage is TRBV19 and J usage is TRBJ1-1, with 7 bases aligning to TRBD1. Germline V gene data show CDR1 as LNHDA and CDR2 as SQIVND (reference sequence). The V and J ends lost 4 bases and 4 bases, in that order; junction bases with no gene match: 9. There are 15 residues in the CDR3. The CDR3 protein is CASSTRSGQPTEAFF. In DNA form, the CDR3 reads TGTGCCAGTAGTACCCGCTCGGGACAGCCCACTGAAGCTTTCTTT.

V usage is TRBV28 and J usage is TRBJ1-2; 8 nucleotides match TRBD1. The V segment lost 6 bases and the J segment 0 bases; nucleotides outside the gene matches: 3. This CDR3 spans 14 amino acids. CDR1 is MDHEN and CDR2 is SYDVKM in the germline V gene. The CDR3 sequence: CASRSGGANYGYTF. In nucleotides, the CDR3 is TGTGCCAGCAGATCAGGGGGCGCTAACTATGGCTACACCTTC.

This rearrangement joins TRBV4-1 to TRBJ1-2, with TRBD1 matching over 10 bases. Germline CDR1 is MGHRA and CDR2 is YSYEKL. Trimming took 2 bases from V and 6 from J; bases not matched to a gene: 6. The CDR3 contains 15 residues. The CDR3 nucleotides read TGCGCCAGCAGCCAACGACAGGGGGCGAGCAATGGCTACACCTTC. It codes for CASSQRQGASNGYTF.

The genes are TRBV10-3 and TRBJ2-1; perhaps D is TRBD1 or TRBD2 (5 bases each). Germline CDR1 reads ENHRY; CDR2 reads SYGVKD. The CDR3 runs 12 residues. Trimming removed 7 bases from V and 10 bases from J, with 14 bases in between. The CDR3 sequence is CAITSTGTEQFF. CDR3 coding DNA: TGTGCCATCACCTCTACCGGGACGGAGCAGTTCTTC.

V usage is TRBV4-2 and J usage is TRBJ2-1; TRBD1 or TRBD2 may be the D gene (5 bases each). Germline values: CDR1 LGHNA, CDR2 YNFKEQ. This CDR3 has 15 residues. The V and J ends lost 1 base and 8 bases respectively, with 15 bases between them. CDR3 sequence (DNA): TGTGCCAGCAGCCAAGGAAGCCTAGCAGGGCATGAGCAGTTCTTC. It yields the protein CASSQGSLAGHEQFF.

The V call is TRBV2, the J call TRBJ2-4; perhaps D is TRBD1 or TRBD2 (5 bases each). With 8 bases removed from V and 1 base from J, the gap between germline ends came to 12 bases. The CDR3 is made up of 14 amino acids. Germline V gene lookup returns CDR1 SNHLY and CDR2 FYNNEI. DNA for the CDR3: TGTGCCAGCGGGGGTCCGGGGGCCAAAAACATTCAGTACTTC. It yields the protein CASGGPGAKNIQYF.

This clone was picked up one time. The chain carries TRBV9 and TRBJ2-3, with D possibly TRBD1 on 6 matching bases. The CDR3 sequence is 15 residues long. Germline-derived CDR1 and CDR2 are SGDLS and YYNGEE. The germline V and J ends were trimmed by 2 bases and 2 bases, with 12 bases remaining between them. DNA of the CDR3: TGTGCCAGCAGCGTTACCGGGACACCCACAGATACGCAGTATTTT. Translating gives CASSVTGTPTDTQYF.

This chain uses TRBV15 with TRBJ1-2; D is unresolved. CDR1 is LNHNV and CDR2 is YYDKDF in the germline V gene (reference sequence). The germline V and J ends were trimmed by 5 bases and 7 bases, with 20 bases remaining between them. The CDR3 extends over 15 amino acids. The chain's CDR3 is CATSGQARTSGGYTF. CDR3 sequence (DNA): TGTGCCACCAGCGGGCAAGCGCGGACGTCGGGTGGCTACACCTTC.

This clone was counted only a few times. The CDR3 DNA is TGTGCCAGCAGTGAGGGGGCCGAAGGACAGCCCCAGCATTTT. Its translation is CASSEGAEGQPQHF. This sequence joins TRBV6-1 and TRBJ1-5; maybe TRBD1 (6 bases). The germline V and J ends were trimmed by 3 bases and 7 bases, with 13 bases remaining between them. CDR1 is MNHNS and CDR2 is SASEGT in the germline V gene. CDR3 length: 14 residues.

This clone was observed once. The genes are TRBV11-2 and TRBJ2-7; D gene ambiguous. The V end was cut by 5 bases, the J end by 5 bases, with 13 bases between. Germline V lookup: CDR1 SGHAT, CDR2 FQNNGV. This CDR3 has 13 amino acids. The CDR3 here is CASSPRQRDEQYF. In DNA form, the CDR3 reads TGTGCCAGCAGCCCCCGGCAAAGGGACGAGCAGTACTTC.

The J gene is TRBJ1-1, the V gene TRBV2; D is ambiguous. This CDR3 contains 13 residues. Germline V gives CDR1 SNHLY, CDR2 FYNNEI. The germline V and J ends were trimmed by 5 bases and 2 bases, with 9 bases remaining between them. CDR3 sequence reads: CASSSGENTEAFF. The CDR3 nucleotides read TGTGCCAGCAGTTCAGGAGAAAACACTGAAGCTTTCTTT.

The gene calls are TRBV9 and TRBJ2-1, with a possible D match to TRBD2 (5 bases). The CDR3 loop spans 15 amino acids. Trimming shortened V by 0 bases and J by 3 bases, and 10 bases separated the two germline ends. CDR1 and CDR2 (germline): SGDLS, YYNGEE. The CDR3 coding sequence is TGTGCCAGCAGCGTAGAACCGGCGGGCTACAATGAGCAGTTCTTC. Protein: CASSVEPAGYNEQFF.